Listed here are 24 T cell receptor beta chains from one sample, sequenced in a study of cytomegalovirus exposure and HLA in healthy donors. The method was immunoSEQ multiplex PCR; TCRdb's version includes in-frame clones alone and lacks a portion of them. The sample lists over 110,000 clones, around 87% occurring once. Sequences were obtained from PBMCs. The receptors were sampled from a man between 18 and 29 years old in good health and CMV-seropositive.

This clone was seen a single time. The chain recombines TRBV14 with TRBJ2-1; the match to TRBD1 covers 9 bases. CDR1 and CDR2 from the germline V gene are SGHDN and FVKESK. V lost 0 bases to trimming and J lost 5 bases; unmatched junction nucleotides: 8. This CDR3 is built from 17 residues. CDR3 protein: CASSQDQDRGRDNEQFF. CDR3 DNA: TGTGCCAGCAGCCAAGATCAGGACAGGGGTCGCGACAATGAGCAGTTCTTC.

The chain recombines TRBV6-1 with TRBJ1-2, with D perhaps matching TRBD1 (6 bases). V lost 0 bases to trimming and J lost 4 bases, with 9 bases between them. CDR1 is MNHNS and CDR2 is SASEGT in the germline V gene. The CDR3 is 14 amino acids. This CDR3 is CASSEARTAYGYTF. The CDR3 DNA follows: TGTGCCAGCAGTGAAGCGAGGACAGCCTATGGCTACACCTTC.

This clone was seen more than once but under ten times. The rearrangement links TRBV2 to TRBJ1-5; possible D gene TRBD1, 6 bases. The germline V and J ends were trimmed by 1 base and 6 bases, with 16 bases remaining between them. CDR3 size: 16 residues. The germline CDR1 and CDR2 sequences are SNHLY and FYNNEI. CDR3 DNA: TGTGCCAGCAGTGAAGGGGCCCGGGGGGGGGCTCAGCCCCAGCATTTT. It is translated as CASSEGARGGAQPQHF.

The chain joins TRBV6-5 to TRBJ2-7, with 10 bases matching TRBD2. V lost 8 bases to trimming and J lost 6 bases; unmatched junction nucleotides: 10. Germline values: CDR1 MNHEY, CDR2 SVGAGI. The CDR3 extends over 14 amino acids. Here the CDR3 reads CASGASSGRGEQYF. The CDR3 DNA sequence: TGTGCCAGCGGGGCCTCTAGCGGGAGAGGCGAGCAGTACTTC.

This chain uses TRBV19 with TRBJ2-5, with 8 positions matching TRBD1. Germline CDR1 is LNHDA and CDR2 is SQIVND (reference sequence). CDR3 length: 14 amino acids. V gave up 3 bases and J gave up 4 bases; unmatched junction bases: 4. The CDR3 here is CASSIPGTGETQYF. The CDR3 coding sequence is TGTGCCAGTAGTATCCCCGGGACAGGAGAGACCCAGTACTTC. The full variable domain, completed using reference TRBV19 and TRBJ2-5, is DGGITQSPKYLFRKEGQNVTLSCEQNLNHDAMYWYRQDPGQGLRLIYYSQIVNDFQKGDIAEGYSVSREKKESFPLTVTSAQKNPTAFYLCASSIPGTGETQYFGPGTRLLVL.

The chain joins TRBV4-2 to TRBJ2-7; D not resolved. CDR1 LGHNA and CDR2 YNFKEQ come from the germline V gene. The CDR3 runs to 13 residues. Trimming cost V 0 bases and J 4 bases, with 7 bases left between them. CDR3 protein: CASSQESPYEQYF. The CDR3 DNA sequence: TGTGCCAGCAGCCAAGAGTCCCCTTACGAGCAGTACTTC.

The chain couples TRBV10-1 to TRBJ1-2; TRBD1 aligns across 7 bases. The ends lost 5 bases at V and 13 bases at J; junction bases unmatched: 16. The germline gives CDR1 WNHNN, CDR2 SYGVQD (reference sequence). The CDR3 is 14 amino acids. CDR3 loop: CASSPGQASRSVTF. DNA for the CDR3: TGCGCCAGCAGTCCAGGACAGGCCTCTCGCTCGGTCACCTTC.

V gene TRBV7-9 combines with J gene TRBJ1-2, with D maybe TRBD1 (6 bases). V was clipped by 4 bases and J by 4 bases, with 19 bases between them. The CDR3 extends over 16 amino acids. Germline CDR1 SEHNR, CDR2 FQNEAQ (reference sequence). CDR3 in DNA: TGTGCCAGCAGCTCATCAGGGGTTACCCTCAGCTATGGCTACACCTTC. Protein sequence: CASSSSGVTLSYGYTF.

The rearrangement joins TRBV10-1 to TRBJ1-2; 7 positions agree with TRBD1. The germline V gene encodes CDR1 WNHNN and CDR2 SYGVQD (reference sequence). This CDR3 comprises 13 residues. J gave up 7 bases and V 6 bases, and 8 bases lay outside the gene matches. CDR3 nucleotide sequence: TGCGCCAGCAGCTCAGACAGGGTCGCTGGCTACACCTTC. The encoded protein is CASSSDRVAGYTF.

This chain uses TRBV6-9 with TRBJ1-5, with D possibly matching TRBD1 (6 bases). CDR3 length: 16 residues. Germline values: CDR1 MNHGY, CDR2 SVAAGI. With 0 bases removed from V and 0 bases from J, the gap between germline ends came to 9 bases. CDR3 bases: TGTGCCAGCAGTTATTCAGCAGGGGCTAGCAATCAGCCCCAGCATTTT. As protein: CASSYSAGASNQPQHF.

The chain has TRBV10-1 and TRBJ2-3; D perhaps matches TRBD2 (5 bases). Germline values: CDR1 WNHNN, CDR2 SYGVQD (reference sequence). The CDR3 length is 13 residues. V lost 5 bases to trimming and J lost 3 bases, with 9 bases between them. The CDR3: CASSRDWTDTQYF. The CDR3 nucleotides are TGCGCCAGCAGTCGGGATTGGACAGATACGCAGTATTTT.

The chain links TRBV18 to TRBJ2-7; 12 nucleotides line up with TRBD2. The V gene's germline CDR1 is KGHSH and CDR2 LQKENI. This CDR3 contains 15 residues. The V and J ends lost 5 bases and 4 bases, in that order; junction bases with no gene match: 6. Here the CDR3 DNA reads TGTGCCAGCTCAGGTACTAGCGGGAGGTGGTACGAGCAGTACTTC. Protein sequence: CASSGTSGRWYEQYF.

The chain joins TRBV7-2 to TRBJ2-1; 10 nucleotides align to TRBD2. CDR1 and CDR2 from the germline V gene are SGHTA and FQGNSA. The V gene end was trimmed by 6 bases and the J gene end by 6 bases; junction bases not matched to a gene: 8. CDR3 length: 15 residues. CDR3 amino acids: CASSLLAGAVNEQFF. The CDR3 DNA reads as TGTGCCAGCAGTCTTCTAGCGGGAGCGGTCAATGAGCAGTTCTTC. The variable domain in full, with the rest retrieved from reference TRBV7-2 and TRBJ2-1, is GAGVSQSPSNKVTEKGKDVELRCDPISGHTALYWYRQSLGQGLEFLIYFQGNSAPDKSGLPSDRFSAERTGGSVSTLTIQRTQQEDSAVYLCASSLLAGAVNEQFFGPGTRLTVL.

Only one count was recorded for this clone. The rearrangement joins TRBV5-6 to TRBJ1-1, with D unclear. Trimming pared 1 base from V and 5 bases from J, leaving 6 bases between. Germline CDR1 is SGHDT and CDR2 is YYEEEE. The CDR3 runs 12 residues. DNA of the CDR3: TGTGCCAGCAGCTTGAGCGGAACTGAAGCTTTCTTT. Translated, it gives CASSLSGTEAFF.

The CDR3 loop is CASSRFSQGSTDTQYF. CDR3 bases: TGTGCCAGCAGCCGTTTCAGTCAGGGGTCCACAGATACGCAGTATTTT. The V and J genes are TRBV27 and TRBJ2-3; maybe TRBD1 (6 bases). Trimming took off 6 bases at V and 2 bases at J, with 18 bases between the two ends. The germline gives CDR1 MNHEY, CDR2 SMNVEV (reference sequence). The CDR3 is made up of 16 amino acids.

The sample holds a few counts of this clone. The gene calls are TRBV9 and TRBJ1-5; D perhaps matches TRBD1 (5 bases). Trimming took off 3 bases at V and 1 base at J, with 8 bases between the two ends. The CDR3 length is 14 residues. CDR1 and CDR2 from the germline V gene are SGDLS and YYNGEE. This chain's CDR3 is CASSAGDSNQPQHF. The CDR3 nucleotides read TGTGCCAGCAGCGCGGGGGACAGCAATCAGCCCCAGCATTTT.

In DNA form, the CDR3 reads TGTGCCAGCAGCCCCGGTCTAACGCCGGGGGGAGAGACCCAGTACTTC. Translated: CASSPGLTPGGETQYF. The chain employs TRBV7-2 and TRBJ2-5; 7 bases are shared with TRBD2. The trim removed 5 bases at V and 4 bases at J, leaving 13 bases unmatched. The germline CDR1 and CDR2 sequences are SGHTA and FQGNSA. This CDR3 region has 16 residues.

This chain connects TRBV18 to TRBJ1-5; D is undetermined. In germline, CDR1 is KGHSH, CDR2 LQKENI. V lost 3 bases and J 7 bases, leaving 16 bases between the germline ends. The CDR3 extends over 15 amino acids. CDR3 nucleotides: TGTGCCAGCTCACCGAATGGCGGGGAAGGGCAGCCCCAGCATTTT. Protein: CASSPNGGEGQPQHF.

The V call is TRBV29-1, the J call TRBJ1-2; D not certain. Trimming took 6 bases from V and 5 from J, leaving 16 bases between them. The CDR3 is 13 residues long. Germline V gives CDR1 SQVTM, CDR2 ANQGSEA. The CDR3 reads CSVGRSPAYGYTF. In nucleotides, the CDR3 is TGCAGCGTCGGGAGGTCCCCCGCGTATGGCTACACCTTC.

The V and J genes are TRBV30 and TRBJ1-1; D is undetermined. V lost 4 bases and J lost 1, with 7 bases in between. The V gene's germline CDR1 is GTSNPN and CDR2 SVGIG (reference sequence). CDR3 length equals 12 residues. In DNA form, the CDR3 reads TGTGCCTGGATACTCCCGAACACTGAAGCTTTCTTT. Amino acid sequence: CAWILPNTEAFF.

The chain couples TRBV6-1 to TRBJ1-1, with 9 bases fitting TRBD1. The CDR3 is made up of 14 amino acids. CDR1 is MNHNS and CDR2 is SASEGT in the germline V gene. J was trimmed by 2 bases and V by 7 bases; bases with no gene match: 5. As DNA, the CDR3 is TGTGCCAGCACCCCGGGACAGGGCAACACTGAAGCTTTCTTT. This codes for CASTPGQGNTEAFF.

This clone is a singleton in its sample. The chain couples TRBV18 to TRBJ1-5, with 7 nucleotides matching TRBD1. CDR3 length equals 16 residues. Germline CDR1 and CDR2: KGHSH and LQKENI. V gave up 3 bases and J gave up 6 bases; unmatched junction bases: 11. The CDR3 sequence: CASSPETTGVGQPQHF. DNA of the CDR3: TGTGCCAGCTCACCGGAAACCACAGGGGTGGGTCAGCCCCAGCATTTT.

The chain is built from TRBV6-6 and TRBJ2-5; 9 bases are shared with TRBD2. CDR1 MNHNY and CDR2 SVGAGI come from the germline V gene (reference sequence). V shed 4 bases and J 4 bases; nucleotides not matched to a gene: 7. The CDR3 is 15 residues long. The CDR3 DNA reads TGTGCCAGCAGTTGGCCTGCGACTAGCGGAGAGACCCAGTACTTC. This gives the protein CASSWPATSGETQYF.

The genes are TRBV5-6 and TRBJ1-1, with a possible D match to TRBD1 (5 bases). Trimming left V 6 bases short and J 4 bases short, with 7 bases between. This CDR3 comprises 11 residues. CDR1 and CDR2 from the germline V gene are SGHDT and YYEEEE. CDR3 region: CASTQGTEAFF. The DNA for the CDR3 is TGTGCCAGCACCCAGGGCACTGAAGCTTTCTTT.